One sample yielded the 5 T cell receptor beta chains listed below, sequenced in a study of blood T cell repertoires in COVID-19. Measured with immunoSEQ multiplex PCR; TCRdb has only the in-frame clones, and not every one. The sample contains about 160,000 clones, 70% to 90% of which appear only once. Input material: peripheral blood. Receptor source: a woman aged 55-70 years with COVID-19, enrolled during active disease.

This chain connects TRBV5-1 to TRBJ1-6; 7 nucleotides line up with TRBD1. The CDR3 loop spans 16 amino acids. The trim removed 3 bases at V and 7 bases at J, leaving 10 bases unmatched. Per the germline V gene, CDR1 is SGHRS and CDR2 is YFSETQ. The CDR3 DNA sequence: TGCGCCAGCAGCTGGACCGGGACAGCTAAAAATTCACCCCTCCACTTT. It translates to CASSWTGTAKNSPLHF. The variable domain in full, with the rest retrieved from reference TRBV5-1 and TRBJ1-6, is KAGVTQTPRYLIKTRGQQVTLSCSPISGHRSVSWYQQTPGQGLQFLFEYFSETQRNKGNFPGRFSGRQFSNSRSEMNVSTLELGDSALYLCASSWTGTAKNSPLHFGNGTRLTVT.

This chain uses TRBV19 with TRBJ1-5; 7 bases agree with TRBD1. CDR3 length equals 13 residues. Germline CDR1 and CDR2: LNHDA and SQIVND (reference sequence). Unmatched junction bases numbered 10, after V lost 11 bases and J lost 6 bases. The CDR3 sequence: CAASGQFLQPQHF. As DNA, the CDR3 is TGTGCCGCTTCGGGACAGTTTCTTCAGCCCCAGCATTTT.

The chain uses TRBV7-9 and TRBJ1-2; TRBD1 agrees at 8 bases. Germline trimming cut 5 bases from V and 7 bases from J; bases unmatched to any gene: 9. CDR3 length: 14 amino acids. Germline V gene data show CDR1 as SEHNR and CDR2 as FQNEAQ (reference sequence). CDR3 DNA sequence: TGTGCCAGCAGCATGACAGGGGAAATTGGTGGCTACACCTTC. Its translation: CASSMTGEIGGYTF.

The chain couples TRBV5-1 to TRBJ1-1; no firm D call. The germline V gene has CDR1 SGHRS and CDR2 YFSETQ. Trimming cost V 7 bases and J 3 bases, with 16 bases left between them. CDR3 length: 14 amino acids. The CDR3 protein is CASSLGVRDTEAFF. The CDR3 nucleotides are TGCGCCAGCTCCCTCGGGGTAAGGGACACTGAAGCTTTCTTT.

On this clone itself: The same CDR3 is also encoded by other DNA sequences in this sample. This chain links TRBV5-1 with TRBJ2-7; a possible D gene is TRBD2 (6 bases). The CDR3 spans 13 residues. Germline V gene data show CDR1 as SGHRS and CDR2 as YFSETQ. V was cut by 2 bases and J by 4 bases, with 10 bases left in between. CDR3 sequence reads: CASSLNREYEQYF. The CDR3 DNA sequence: TGCGCCAGCAGCTTAAACCGGGAGTACGAGCAGTACTTC.